Detailed here is one T cell receptor beta chain. There is no known antigen for this receptor. The input lacks base qualities; no much larger clone sits a single base away. Additional DNA sequences in this sample encode the identical CDR3. This record comes from a study of shared clonotypes between healthy human individuals (dated by TCRdb to 2020 to 2022). In terms of the full investigation: The cohort included three men and two women between 18 and 49 years of age. For each donor, CD4 naive and CD4 memory were each given three plates, CD8 naive was given two plates, and CD8 memory was given one plate. The study deeply sequenced blood TCR repertoires of several healthy adults to estimate repertoire size and the extent of clonotype sharing between individuals. To increase sequencing depth and limit assay-specific biases, TCR repertoire library preparation and sequencing were carried out by different laboratories using diverse techniques. Per donor, leukapheresis produced somewhere between about 0.94 and 9 billion PBMCs.

The donors were healthy, HIV-negative adults who had no recently reported acute infections or vaccinations. Only Caucasian adults living in Nashville, Tennessee, USA were represented among the donors. Magnetic negative selection was used to enrich CD4+ T cells, after which naive cells were positively selected on CD45RA and the negative fraction became the memory subset. Blood was obtained by leukapheresis, after which PBMCs were separated by Ficoll-Histopaque density gradient centrifugation and cryopreserved in liquid nitrogen vapor phase. Analytical flow cytometry was used to check the purity and quantity of each magnetically sorted T cell population. Genomic DNA was isolated from each sorted fraction and quantified by UV absorbance on a Nanodrop 2000c. Using the deep immunoSEQ assay, TCR CDR3 regions were amplified from genomic DNA by multiplex PCR. Extracted genomic DNA from each cell subset was spread evenly across all wells of several immunoSEQ 96-well plates, with each plate serving as a replicate. Each replicate PCR for sorted subsets received approximately 200 ng genomic DNA, equal to tens of thousands of T cell genomes. Purified libraries were quantified with a Qubit 3.0 fluorometer, sized on a Bioanalyzer 2100, and re-quantified with the KAPA Library Quantification kit. A separate single-read 150-cycle Illumina NextSeq 550 flow cell was used to sequence each immunoSEQ 96-well plate. Per the original workflow: The immunoSEQ output contained only junctional sequences without quality scores, so filtering could not match that applied to full-length reads. To assign V/J genes and CDR3, sequences were annotated using PyIR, a Python wrapper for IgBLAST v1.9, with IMGT germline references. Any read was removed if the V/J assignment was weak (E-value above 1e-6), the CDR3 was missing, or the read contained stop codons, out-of-frame junctions, or ambiguous translated residues. V3J clonotypes were defined as sequences sharing an identical inferred V gene, J gene, and CDR3 amino acid sequence. Percentage overlap between repertoires was computed as shared unique clonotypes divided by the size of the smaller repertoire. Richness of each repertoire was evaluated using RTK rarefaction, the Chao1 estimator, and Recon v2.1 estimates of unobserved clonotypes. OLGA was used to compute generation probabilities for all TCRbeta clonotypes that the gDNA method yielded from a handful of donors. Held by TCRdb, this immuneACCESS table contains in-frame sequences only and omits some clones. Under half of the omission traces to an unresolved V gene where checked; the cause of the rest is unknown. Clone size and the V and J calls come from that table; the DNA yielded D and trimming. A total of some 2,500,000 clones appear in this sample, 90% to 95% of them only once. Around 0.37% of the sample comes from the top ten.

Results the study describes overall, beyond this receptor: The small number of donors limited the genetic and exposure-history diversity represented. Estimated clonotype richness was generally larger for naive than for memory subsets. Compared with non-shared clonotypes, the clonotypes found in all four sorted-subset donors had higher generation probabilities. Sampling was limited to blood, and TCR repertoires in tissue likely differ from TCR repertoires in blood. Sharing across a few donors was observed for approximately 5% of naive CD4, about 3.2% of naive CD8, about 2.3% of memory CD4, and roughly 0.43% of memory CD8 clonotypes. Pairwise subsampling indicated that sequencing depth was expected to affect the degree of clonotype sharing among donors. Incomplete sequencing was indicated by rarefaction of sorted-subset datasets, despite the large sequencing depth.

CDR1 and CDR2 were assigned from the germline V gene (reference sequence) as MNHEY and SMNVEV. The CDR3 covers 13 residues, taking in both the cysteine and the phenylalanine. Only the CDR3 region is kept as DNA, spanning 39 bases read in frame from base 1. V is trimmed back by 6 bases and J by 4 bases, and the junction contains 3 bases that no gene match accounts for. The rearrangement combines TRBV27 with TRBJ1-2; 9 central nucleotides agree with TRBD1. The source is a man aged 18-30 years in good health. Some clones in this sample may be carry-over from other donors' samples. The sample comprised naive CD4+ T cells from PBMCs. Sample cell subset or site, as interpreted from the label and publication: CD45RA+ positively selected. CDR3 protein: CASSPTGGYGYTF. The nucleotide sequence is given as TGTGCCAGCAGCCCGACAGGGGGCTATGGCTACACCTTC.